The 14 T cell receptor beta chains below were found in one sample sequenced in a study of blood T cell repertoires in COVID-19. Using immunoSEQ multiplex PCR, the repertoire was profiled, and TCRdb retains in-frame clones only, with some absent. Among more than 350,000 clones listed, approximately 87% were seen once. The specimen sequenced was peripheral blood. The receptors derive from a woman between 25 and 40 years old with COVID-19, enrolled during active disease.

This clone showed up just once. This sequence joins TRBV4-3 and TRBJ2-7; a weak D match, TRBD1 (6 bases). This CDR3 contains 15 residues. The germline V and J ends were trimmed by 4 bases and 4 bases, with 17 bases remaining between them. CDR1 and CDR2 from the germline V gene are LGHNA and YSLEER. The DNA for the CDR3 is TGCGCCAGCAGCCCGCCCGAGACAGGTGATTACGAGCAGTACTTC. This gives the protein CASSPPETGDYEQYF.

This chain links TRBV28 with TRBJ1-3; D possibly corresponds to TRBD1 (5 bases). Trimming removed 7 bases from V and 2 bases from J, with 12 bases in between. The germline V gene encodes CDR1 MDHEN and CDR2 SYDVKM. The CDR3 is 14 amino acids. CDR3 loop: CASMHRQTGNTIYF. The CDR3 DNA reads TGTGCCAGCATGCACCGACAGACTGGAAACACCATATATTTT.

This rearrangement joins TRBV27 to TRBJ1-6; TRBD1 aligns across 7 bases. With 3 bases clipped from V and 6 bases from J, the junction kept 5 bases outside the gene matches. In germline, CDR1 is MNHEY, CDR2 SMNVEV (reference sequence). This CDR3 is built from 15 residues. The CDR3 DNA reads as TGTGCCAGCAGTTTCCTGGGACAGCGTAATTCACCCCTCCACTTT. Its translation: CASSFLGQRNSPLHF.

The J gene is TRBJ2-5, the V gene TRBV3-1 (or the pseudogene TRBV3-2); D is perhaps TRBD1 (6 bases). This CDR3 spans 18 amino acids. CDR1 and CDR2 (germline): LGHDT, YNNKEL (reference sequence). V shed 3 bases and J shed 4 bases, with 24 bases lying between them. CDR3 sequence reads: CASSQISRAPRGRETQYF. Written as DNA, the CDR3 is TGTGCCAGCAGCCAGATATCCCGGGCCCCGAGGGGGAGAGAGACCCAGTACTTC.

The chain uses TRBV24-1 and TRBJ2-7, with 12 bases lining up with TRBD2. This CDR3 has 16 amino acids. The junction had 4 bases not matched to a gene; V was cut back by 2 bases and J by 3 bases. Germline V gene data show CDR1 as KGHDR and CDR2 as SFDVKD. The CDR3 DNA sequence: TGTGCCACCAGTGATTCTAGCGGGAGGGAGTTCTACGAGCAGTACTTC. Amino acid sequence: CATSDSSGREFYEQYF.

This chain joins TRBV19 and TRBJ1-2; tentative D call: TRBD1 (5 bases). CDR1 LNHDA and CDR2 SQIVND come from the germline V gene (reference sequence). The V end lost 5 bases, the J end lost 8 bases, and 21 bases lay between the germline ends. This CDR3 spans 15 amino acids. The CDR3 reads CASSDPSQGRGGYTF. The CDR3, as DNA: TGTGCCAGTAGTGACCCGTCCCAGGGAAGGGGCGGCTACACCTTC. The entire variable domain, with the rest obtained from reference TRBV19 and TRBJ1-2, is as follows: DGGITQSPKYLFRKEGQNVTLSCEQNLNHDAMYWYRQDPGQGLRLIYYSQIVNDFQKGDIAEGYSVSREKKESFPLTVTSAQKNPTAFYLCASSDPSQGRGGYTFGSGTRLTVV.

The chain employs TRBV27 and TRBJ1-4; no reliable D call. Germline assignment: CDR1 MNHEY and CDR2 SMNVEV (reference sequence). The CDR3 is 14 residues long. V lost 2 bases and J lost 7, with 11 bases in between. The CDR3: CASSLEEASEKLFF. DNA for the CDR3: TGTGCCAGCAGTTTAGAAGAGGCGAGTGAAAAACTGTTTTTT.

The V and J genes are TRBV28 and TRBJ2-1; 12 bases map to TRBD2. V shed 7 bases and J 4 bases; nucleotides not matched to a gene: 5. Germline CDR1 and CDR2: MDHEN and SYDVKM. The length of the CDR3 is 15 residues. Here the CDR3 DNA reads TGTGCCAGCATCCCTGGACTAGCGGGATACAATGAGCAGTTCTTC. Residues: CASIPGLAGYNEQFF.

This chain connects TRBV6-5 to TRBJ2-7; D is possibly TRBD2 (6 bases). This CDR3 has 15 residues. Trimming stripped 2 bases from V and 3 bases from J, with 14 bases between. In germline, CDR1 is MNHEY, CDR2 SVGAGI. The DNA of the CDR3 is TGTGCCAGCAGTTACGGTTCGGGAGACTTCTACGAGCAGTACTTC. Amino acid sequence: CASSYGSGDFYEQYF.

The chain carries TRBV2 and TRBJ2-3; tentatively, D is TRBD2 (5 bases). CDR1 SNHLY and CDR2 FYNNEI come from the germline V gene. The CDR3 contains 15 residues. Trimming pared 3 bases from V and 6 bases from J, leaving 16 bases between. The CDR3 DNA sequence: TGTGCCAGCAGTGACGCAATGAGGGTTTACGATACGCAGTATTTT. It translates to CASSDAMRVYDTQYF. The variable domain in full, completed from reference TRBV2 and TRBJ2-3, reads EPEVTQTPSHQVTQMGQEVILRCVPISNHLYFYWYRQILGQKVEFLVSFYNNEISEKSEIFDDQFSVERPDGSNFTLKIRSTKLEDSAMYFCASSDAMRVYDTQYFGPGTRLTVL.

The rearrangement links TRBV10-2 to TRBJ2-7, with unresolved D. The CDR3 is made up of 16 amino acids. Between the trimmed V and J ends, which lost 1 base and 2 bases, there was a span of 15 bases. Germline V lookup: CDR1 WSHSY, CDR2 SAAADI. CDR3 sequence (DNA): TGCGCCAGCAGTGAGTTACGGCAGGCCCGTACCTACGAGCAGTACTTC. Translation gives CASSELRQARTYEQYF.

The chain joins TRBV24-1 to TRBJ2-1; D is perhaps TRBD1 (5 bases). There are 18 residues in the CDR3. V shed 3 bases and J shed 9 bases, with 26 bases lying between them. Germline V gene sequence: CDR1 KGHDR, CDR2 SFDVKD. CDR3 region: CATSDGPGWNNLRGEQFF. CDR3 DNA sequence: TGTGCCACCAGTGATGGACCAGGGTGGAATAACCTACGAGGTGAGCAGTTCTTC.

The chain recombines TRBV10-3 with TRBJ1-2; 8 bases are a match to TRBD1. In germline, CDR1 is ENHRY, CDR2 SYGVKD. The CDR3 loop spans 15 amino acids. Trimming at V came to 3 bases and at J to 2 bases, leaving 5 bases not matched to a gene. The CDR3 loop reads CAISDRGRGNYGYTF. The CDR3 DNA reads TGTGCCATCAGTGACAGGGGGCGCGGAAACTATGGCTACACCTTC.

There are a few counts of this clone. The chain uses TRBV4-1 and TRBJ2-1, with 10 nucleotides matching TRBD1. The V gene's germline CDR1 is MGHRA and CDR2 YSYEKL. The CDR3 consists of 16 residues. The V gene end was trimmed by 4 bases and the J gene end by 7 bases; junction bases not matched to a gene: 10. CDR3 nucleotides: TGCGCCAGCAGCCCAGGAGTAGGACAGGGGGTTAATGAGCAGTTCTTC. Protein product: CASSPGVGQGVNEQFF.